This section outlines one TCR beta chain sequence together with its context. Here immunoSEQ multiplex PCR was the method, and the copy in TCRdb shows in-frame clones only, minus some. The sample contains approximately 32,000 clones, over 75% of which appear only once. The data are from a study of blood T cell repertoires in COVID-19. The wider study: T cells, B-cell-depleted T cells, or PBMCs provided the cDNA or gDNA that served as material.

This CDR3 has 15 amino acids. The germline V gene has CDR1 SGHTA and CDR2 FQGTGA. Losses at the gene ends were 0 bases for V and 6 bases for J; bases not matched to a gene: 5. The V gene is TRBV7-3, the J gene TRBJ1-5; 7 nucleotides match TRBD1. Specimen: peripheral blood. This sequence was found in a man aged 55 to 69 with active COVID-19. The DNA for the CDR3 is TGTGCCAGCAGCTTAACAGGAGGGGGCGGTCAGCCCCAGCATTTT. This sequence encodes CASSLTGGGGQPQHF.